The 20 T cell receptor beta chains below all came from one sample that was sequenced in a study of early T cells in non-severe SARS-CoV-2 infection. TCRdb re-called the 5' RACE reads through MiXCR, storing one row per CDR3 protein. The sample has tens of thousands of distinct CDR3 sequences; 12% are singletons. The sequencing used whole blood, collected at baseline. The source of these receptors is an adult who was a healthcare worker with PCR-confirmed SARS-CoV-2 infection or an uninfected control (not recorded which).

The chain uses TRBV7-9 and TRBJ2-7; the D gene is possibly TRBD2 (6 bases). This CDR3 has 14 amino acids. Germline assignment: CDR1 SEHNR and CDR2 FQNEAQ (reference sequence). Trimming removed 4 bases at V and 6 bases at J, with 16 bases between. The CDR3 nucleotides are TGTGCCAGCAGCTCCGGGAGTCTTCGTAGCGAGCAGTACTTC. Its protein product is CASSSGSLRSEQYF. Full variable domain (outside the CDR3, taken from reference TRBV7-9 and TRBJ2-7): DTGVSQNPRHKITKRGQNVTFRCDPISEHNRLYWYRQTLGQGPEFLTYFQNEAQLEKSRLLSDRFSAERPKGSFSTLEIQRTEQGDSAMYLCASSSGSLRSEQYFGPGTRLTVT.

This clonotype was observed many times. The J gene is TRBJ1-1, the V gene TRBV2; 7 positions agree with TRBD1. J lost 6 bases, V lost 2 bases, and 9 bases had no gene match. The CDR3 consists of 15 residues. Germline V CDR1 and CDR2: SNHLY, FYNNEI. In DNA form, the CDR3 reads TGTGCCAGCAGTGAATTGGGCAGGGGGACCGCTGAAGCTTTCTTT. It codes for CASSELGRGTAEAFF.

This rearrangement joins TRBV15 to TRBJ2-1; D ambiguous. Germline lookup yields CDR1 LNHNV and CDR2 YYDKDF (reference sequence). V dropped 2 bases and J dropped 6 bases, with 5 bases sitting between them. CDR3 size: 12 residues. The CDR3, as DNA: TGTGCCACCAGCAGACTAGTCAATGAGCAGTTCTTC. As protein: CATSRLVNEQFF.

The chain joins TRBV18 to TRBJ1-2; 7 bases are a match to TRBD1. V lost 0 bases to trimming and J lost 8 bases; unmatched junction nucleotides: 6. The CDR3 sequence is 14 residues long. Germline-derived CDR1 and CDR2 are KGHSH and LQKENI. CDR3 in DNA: TGTGCCAGCTCACCACCAGGACAGGCGGACGGCTACACCTTC. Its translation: CASSPPGQADGYTF.

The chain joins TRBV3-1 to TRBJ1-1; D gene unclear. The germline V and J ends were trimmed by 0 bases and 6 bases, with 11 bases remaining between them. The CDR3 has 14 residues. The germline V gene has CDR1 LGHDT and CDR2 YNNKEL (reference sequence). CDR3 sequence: CASSQEVVGAEAFF. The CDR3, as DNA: TGTGCCAGCAGCCAAGAGGTAGTTGGAGCTGAAGCTTTCTTT.

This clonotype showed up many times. As DNA, the CDR3 is TGTGCCAGCCCCCCCCAGGGGGGTCGGAATGAGCAGTTCTTC. This encodes CASPPQGGRNEQFF. The chain recombines TRBV28 with TRBJ2-1, with a weak D call TRBD1 (7 bases). The germline V gene has CDR1 MDHEN and CDR2 SYDVKM. The length of the CDR3 is 14 residues. Trimming stripped 8 bases from V and 7 bases from J, with 18 bases between.

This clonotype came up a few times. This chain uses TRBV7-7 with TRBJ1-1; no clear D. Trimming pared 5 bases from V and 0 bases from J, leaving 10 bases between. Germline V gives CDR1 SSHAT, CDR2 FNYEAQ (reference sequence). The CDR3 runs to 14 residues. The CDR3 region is CASSPMGMNTEAFF. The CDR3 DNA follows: TGTGCCAGCAGCCCGATGGGGATGAACACTGAAGCTTTCTTT.

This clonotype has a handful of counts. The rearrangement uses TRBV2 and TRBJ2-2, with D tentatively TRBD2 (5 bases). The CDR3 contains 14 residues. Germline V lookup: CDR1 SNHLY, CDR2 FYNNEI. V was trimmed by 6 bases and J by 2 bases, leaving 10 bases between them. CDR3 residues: CASSRGLNTGELFF. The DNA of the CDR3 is TGTGCCAGCAGCCGAGGGCTTAACACCGGGGAGCTGTTTTTT.

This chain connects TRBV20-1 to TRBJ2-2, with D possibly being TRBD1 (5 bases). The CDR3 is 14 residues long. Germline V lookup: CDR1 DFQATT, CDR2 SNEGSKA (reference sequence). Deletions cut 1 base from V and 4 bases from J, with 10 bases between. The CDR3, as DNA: TGCAGTGCTAGAGCAGGGTCCACCACCGGGGAGCTGTTTTTT. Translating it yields CSARAGSTTGELFF.

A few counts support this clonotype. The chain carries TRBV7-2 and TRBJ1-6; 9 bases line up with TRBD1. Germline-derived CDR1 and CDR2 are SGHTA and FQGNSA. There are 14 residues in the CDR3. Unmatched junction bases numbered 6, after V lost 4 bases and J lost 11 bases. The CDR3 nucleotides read TGTGCCAGCAGCTCGAGACAGGGGGGAGCACCCCTCCACTTT. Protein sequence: CASSSRQGGAPLHF.

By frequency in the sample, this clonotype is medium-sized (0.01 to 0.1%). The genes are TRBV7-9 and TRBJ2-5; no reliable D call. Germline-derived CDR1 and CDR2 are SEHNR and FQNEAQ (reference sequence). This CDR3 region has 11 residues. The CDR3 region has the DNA TGTGCTGCGCGGTCCGTCGAGACCCAGTACTTC. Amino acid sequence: CAARSVETQYF. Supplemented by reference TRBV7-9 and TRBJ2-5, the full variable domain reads DTGVSQNPRHKITKRGQNVTFRCDPISEHNRLYWYRQTLGQGPEFLTYFQNEAQLEKSRLLSDRFSAERPKGSFSTLEIQRTEQGDSAMYLCAARSVETQYFGPGTRLLVL.

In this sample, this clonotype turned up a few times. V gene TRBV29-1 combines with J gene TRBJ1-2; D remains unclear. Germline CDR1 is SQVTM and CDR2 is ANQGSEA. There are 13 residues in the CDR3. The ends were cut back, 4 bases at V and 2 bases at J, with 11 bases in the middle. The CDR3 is CSVAEPENYGYTF. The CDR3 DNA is TGCAGCGTTGCGGAGCCGGAAAACTATGGCTACACCTTC.

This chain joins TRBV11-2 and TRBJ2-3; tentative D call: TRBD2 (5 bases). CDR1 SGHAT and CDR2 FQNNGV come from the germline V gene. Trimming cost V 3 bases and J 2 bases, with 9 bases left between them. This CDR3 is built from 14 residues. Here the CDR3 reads CASSFMRATDTQYF. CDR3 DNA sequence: TGTGCCAGCAGCTTTATGAGGGCCACAGATACGCAGTATTTT.

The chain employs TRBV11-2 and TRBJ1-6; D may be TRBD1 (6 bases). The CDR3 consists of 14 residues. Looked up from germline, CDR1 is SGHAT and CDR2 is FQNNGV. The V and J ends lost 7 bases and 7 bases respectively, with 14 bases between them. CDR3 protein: CASTPRGANSPLHF. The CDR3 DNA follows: TGTGCCAGCACCCCGCGGGGGGCAAATTCACCCCTCCACTTT.

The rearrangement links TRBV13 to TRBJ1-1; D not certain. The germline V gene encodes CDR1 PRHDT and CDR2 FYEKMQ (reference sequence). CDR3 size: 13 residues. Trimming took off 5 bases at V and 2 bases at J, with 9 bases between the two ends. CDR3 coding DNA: TGTGCCAGCAGCCCCTTACGAAACACTGAAGCTTTCTTT. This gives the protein CASSPLRNTEAFF.

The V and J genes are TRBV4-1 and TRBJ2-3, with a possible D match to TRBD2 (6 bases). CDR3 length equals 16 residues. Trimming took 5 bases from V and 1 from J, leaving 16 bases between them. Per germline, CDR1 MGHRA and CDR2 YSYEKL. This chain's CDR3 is CASSVQAGLGTDTQYF. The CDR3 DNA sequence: TGCGCCAGCAGCGTTCAGGCGGGGCTGGGCACAGATACGCAGTATTTT.

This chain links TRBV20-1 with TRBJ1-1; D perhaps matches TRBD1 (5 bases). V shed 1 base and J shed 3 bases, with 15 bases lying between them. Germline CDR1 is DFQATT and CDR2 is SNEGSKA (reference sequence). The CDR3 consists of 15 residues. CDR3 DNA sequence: TGCAGTGCTAGAGGAGGGTCAGGGAGGGACACTGAAGCTTTCTTT. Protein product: CSARGGSGRDTEAFF.

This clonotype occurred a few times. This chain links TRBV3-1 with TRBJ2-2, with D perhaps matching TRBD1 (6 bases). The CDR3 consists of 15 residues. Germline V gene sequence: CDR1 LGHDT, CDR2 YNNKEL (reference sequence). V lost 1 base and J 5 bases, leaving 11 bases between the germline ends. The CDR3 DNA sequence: TGTGCCAGCAGCCAAGGTCCAGGGGTGACCGGGGAGCTGTTTTTT. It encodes CASSQGPGVTGELFF.

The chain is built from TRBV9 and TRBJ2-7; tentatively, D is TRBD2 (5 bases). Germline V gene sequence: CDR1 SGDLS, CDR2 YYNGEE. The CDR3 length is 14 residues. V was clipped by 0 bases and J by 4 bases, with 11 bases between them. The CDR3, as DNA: TGTGCCAGCAGCGTAGCTCCTGCGGGTTACGAGCAGTACTTC. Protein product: CASSVAPAGYEQYF.

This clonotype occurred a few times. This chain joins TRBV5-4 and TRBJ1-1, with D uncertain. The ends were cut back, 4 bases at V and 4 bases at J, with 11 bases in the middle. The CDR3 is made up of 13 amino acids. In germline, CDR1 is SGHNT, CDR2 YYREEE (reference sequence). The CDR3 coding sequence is TGTGCCAGCAGCCCCTTTGGCAGCACTGAAGCTTTCTTT. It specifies CASSPFGSTEAFF.